This TCR beta chain was sequenced in a study of T cell responses to AZD1222 COVID-19 vaccine. Whole-study findings and limits: Baseline serology detected seropositivity in only a handful of AZD1222 recipients. Repertoires were obtained solely post-peak T cell response.

The table came from immunoSEQ multiplex PCR; TCRdb's copy has only in-frame clones and leaves some out. In the table there are about 120,000 clones, about 89% of which are singletons. With respect to this clone: As yet, its antigen is unknown.

This clonotype was sampled from an adult in good health. The sequenced sample was peripheral blood, obtained on day 0 of MenACWY control vaccination.

The CDR3 nucleotides are TGTGCCAGCAGCCGGAACCACGACGCCTCCTACAATGAGCAGTTCTTC. Protein product: CASSRNHDASYNEQFF. The genes are TRBV4-2 and TRBJ2-1, with D uncertain. V was clipped by 4 bases and J by 0 bases, with 13 bases between them. Germline V gene sequence: CDR1 LGHNA, CDR2 YNFKEQ. This CDR3 spans 16 amino acids.